A selection of T cell receptor beta chains follows, all from one sample in a study of blood T cell repertoires in COVID-19. The repertoire was sequenced with immunoSEQ multiplex PCR; TCRdb's copy has only in-frame clones and lacks some. Of about 180,000 clones listed, approximately 83% are singletons. The sequencing input was peripheral blood. The source of these receptors is a man aged 60 to 75 with acute or convalescent COVID-19. Both conserved end residues are trimmed from each CDR3. The order of the fields is V gene, CDR3 length, clone size, CDR3 protein. Expanded clones get a size class; other rows say once, few or many, or leave the size out.

TRBV10-2 13 . ASSPGTGGNQPQH
TRBV28 14 once ASSLQDRGPYNEQF
TRBV5-1 10 . ASSTGQAGYT
TRBV10-3 13 . AISFSGTGGHEQY
TRBV5-1 16 . ASSLATFGRESTDTQY
TRBV11-3 14 . ASSLGTGEGTDTQY
TRBV5-1 12 . ASSLTASGNTIY
TRBV4-2 13 few ASSRRGGQQETQY
TRBV10-3 13 . AISEREAGNTEAF
TRBV2 13 . ASTGTGKHTGELF
TRBV5-1 13 . ASSLIGDKNYGYT
TRBV6-6 14 once ASSGQRASDRDGYT
TRBV11-2 12 . ASSSRDTVYGYT
TRBV9 13 . ASSVGQGRNQPQH
TRBV21-1 17 . ASSKAVGLAGVYTGELF
TRBV5-8 14 . ASSPRGRDTSYGYT
TRBV7-6 13 . ASSFSGRALEEQF
TRBV2 14 . ASSERQGRSTDTQY
TRBV7-8 13 . ASSLAGPSTGELF
TRBV6-1 13 . ASSEGYGHRYEQY
TRBV6-6 13 . ASSFDQGSIEKLF
TRBV19 11 . ASSSTGYNEQF
TRBV7-9 12 . ASSLLGANQPQH
TRBV7-9 13 . ASSLALAGGHEQF
TRBV4-2 13 . ASSQGQGVTGELF
TRBV7-3 13 . ASSLSGYGTDTQY
TRBV4-3 15 . ASSLFRAGARTGELF
TRBV27 13 . ASRASGSISGEQF
TRBV28 13 . ASSFGQLSNQPQH
TRBV5-1 15 . ASSQRLAGSTNGELF
TRBV19 12 . ASSIRGYGGELF
TRBV6-1 14 once ASSEVEASRAGEQY
TRBV7-2 11 . ASSQGPTYEQY
TRBV6-5 12 few ASSLKTYNYGYT
TRBV28 13 . ASSPPGQGNQPQH
TRBV11-2 13 . ASRLGDTNYNEQF
TRBV19 15 . ASSPQSSGTRGNEQF
TRBV19 14 . ATQRTRDSSSYEQY
TRBV28 12 . ASSPTDTNTEAF
TRBV5-4 13 many ASSSRTGANYGYT
TRBV9 14 few ASSERPSGRTDTQY
TRBV4-3 11 . ASSRDRRYEQY
TRBV4-1 15 . ASSQDSPRAASQPQH
TRBV3-1/TRBV3-2 13 few ASSQTSGRTNEQF
TRBV28 11 once ASSLQGGYGYT
TRBV27 14 . ASSLYFGATGSPLH
TRBV9 14 . ASSVIGGGNHNEQF
TRBV7-3 14 . ASSSPDRLGTGELF
TRBV3-1/TRBV3-2 14 . ASSPEAGWAYNEQF